Following are 23 T cell receptor beta chains from one sample sequenced in a study of CD8+ T cells in alopecia areata. The sequencing template was cDNA reverse transcribed from extracted RNA. Data came from immunoSEQ multiplex PCR; TCRdb stores just in-frame clones and leaves some out. The sample consists of more than 95,000 clones, over 60% of them appearing once. Sequencing was carried out using CD4+ T cells sorted from blood. The origin of the receptors is a human donor in good health.

The CDR3 here is CSVLEANYGYTF. The CDR3 nucleotides read TGCAGCGTTCTGGAGGCTAACTATGGCTACACCTTC. The chain recombines TRBV29-1 with TRBJ1-2; D is undetermined. Trimming removed 5 bases at V and 0 bases at J, with 7 bases between. The CDR3 length is 12 residues. The germline gives CDR1 SQVTM, CDR2 ANQGSEA.

The chain employs TRBV5-1 and TRBJ2-1; 13 bases map to TRBD2. The CDR3 has 16 residues. V shed 2 bases and J 10 bases; nucleotides not matched to a gene: 9. The germline V gene encodes CDR1 SGHRS and CDR2 YFSETQ. The CDR3 sequence: CASSLATSGGAEEQFF. CDR3 nucleotide sequence: TGCGCCAGCAGCTTAGCAACTAGCGGGGGGGCCGAAGAGCAGTTCTTC.

The chain uses TRBV5-6 and TRBJ2-7; tentatively, D is TRBD1 (5 bases). The germline V gene encodes CDR1 SGHDT and CDR2 YYEEEE. V shed 4 bases and J shed 4 bases, with 21 bases lying between them. The CDR3 spans 16 residues. CDR3 protein: CASSGAPGSYPYEQYF. DNA for the CDR3: TGTGCCAGCAGCGGGGCACCGGGTTCCTACCCTTACGAGCAGTACTTC.

The V gene is TRBV30, the J gene TRBJ1-3, with 8 bases lining up with TRBD1. Germline V gives CDR1 GTSNPN, CDR2 SVGIG (reference sequence). Trimming cost V 4 bases and J 0 bases; bases outside gene matches: 5. The CDR3 has 15 residues. The CDR3 sequence is CAWTSGGFSGNTIYF. CDR3 bases: TGTGCCTGGACCTCAGGGGGCTTCTCTGGAAACACCATATATTTT. Supplemented by reference TRBV30 and TRBJ1-3, the full variable domain reads SQTIHQWPATLVQPVGSPLSLECTVEGTSNPNLYWYRQAAGRGLQLLFYSVGIGQISSEVPQNLSASRPQDRQFILSSKKLLLSDSGFYLCAWTSGGFSGNTIYFGEGSWLTVV.

The count of this clone is one. CDR3 DNA: TGTGCCAGCAGTGTGGCGCGTTCCTACGAGCAGTACTTC. Translated: CASSVARSYEQYF. The V gene is TRBV2, the J gene TRBJ2-7, with D unclear. The CDR3 has 13 residues. Trimming removed 4 bases from V and 1 base from J, with 8 bases in between. CDR1 SNHLY and CDR2 FYNNEI come from the germline V gene.

The gene calls are TRBV11-2 and TRBJ1-2; D remains unclear. CDR1 is SGHAT and CDR2 is FQNNGV in the germline V gene. The V gene lost 3 bases and the J gene lost 4 bases, with 9 bases spanning the gap. This CDR3 has 13 residues. CDR3 region: CASSFTEAYGYTF. CDR3 nucleotide sequence: TGTGCCAGCAGCTTTACGGAGGCCTATGGCTACACCTTC.

J is TRBJ1-1 and V is TRBV2; D possibly corresponds to TRBD1 (5 bases). Germline V gene sequence: CDR1 SNHLY, CDR2 FYNNEI. Between the trimmed V and J ends, which lost 5 bases and 1 base, there was a span of 11 bases. This CDR3 has 14 amino acids. In nucleotides, the CDR3 is TGTGCCAGCAGTAGGGACGGAGAGAACACTGAAGCTTTCTTT. Its protein product is CASSRDGENTEAFF.

The chain couples TRBV29-1 to TRBJ1-1, with D perhaps TRBD1 (5 bases). CDR1 is SQVTM and CDR2 is ANQGSEA in the germline V gene. This CDR3 comprises 13 residues. V was shortened by 5 bases and J by 3 bases, with 13 bases between the two germline ends. The CDR3: CSVRRGADTEAFF. As DNA, the CDR3 is TGCAGCGTTCGGAGGGGCGCGGACACTGAAGCTTTCTTT.

CDR3 bases: TGTGCCAGCAGCTCGCAGGCAGGGCGGACGAACACCGGGGAGCTGTTTTTT. Its protein product is CASSSQAGRTNTGELFF. The rearrangement links TRBV27 to TRBJ2-2, with a tentative D call TRBD1 (5 bases). V was cut by 6 bases and J by 0 bases, with 17 bases left in between. CDR1 MNHEY and CDR2 SMNVEV come from the germline V gene (reference sequence). The CDR3 is made up of 17 amino acids.

The V gene is TRBV18, the J gene TRBJ2-7; 9 bases are a match to TRBD1. V lost 0 bases to trimming and J lost 2 bases; unmatched junction nucleotides: 5. The CDR3 has 16 amino acids. The germline V gene encodes CDR1 KGHSH and CDR2 LQKENI. The CDR3 DNA sequence: TGTGCCAGCTCACCACCCACAGGGGGCCTAGCCTACGAGCAGTACTTC. It codes for CASSPPTGGLAYEQYF.

Of note for this clone: Other DNA sequences from this sample encode an identical CDR3 as well. V usage is TRBV18 and J usage is TRBJ2-7; D is possibly TRBD2 (6 bases). The CDR3 is 12 amino acids. The germline CDR1 and CDR2 sequences are KGHSH and LQKENI. The V end was cut by 3 bases, the J end by 4 bases, with 7 bases between. As DNA, the CDR3 is TGTGCCAGCTCACCGGGGGGATACGAGCAGTACTTC. Encoded protein: CASSPGGYEQYF.

The CDR3 protein is CASSFRGLENVLTF. The CDR3 DNA sequence: TGCGCCAGCAGCTTCAGAGGACTTGAAAACGTCCTGACTTTC. The rearrangement joins TRBV5-1 to TRBJ2-6; maybe TRBD2 (5 bases). Per the germline V gene, CDR1 is SGHRS and CDR2 is YFSETQ. The V end lost 2 bases, the J end lost 10 bases, and 13 bases lay between the germline ends. This CDR3 comprises 14 residues.

The V gene is TRBV29-1, the J gene TRBJ1-4, with TRBD1 matching over 11 bases. The ends lost 5 bases at V and 8 bases at J; junction bases unmatched: 4. Germline V CDR1 and CDR2: SQVTM, ANQGSEA. CDR3 size: 13 residues. DNA of the CDR3: TGCAGCGTTAGGACAGGGGGCATGGAAAAACTGTTTTTT. Its protein is CSVRTGGMEKLFF.

The V gene is TRBV29-1, the J gene TRBJ1-2; 11 bases are a match to TRBD1. J lost 7 bases, V lost 2 bases, and 9 bases had no gene match. CDR3 length equals 15 residues. Germline CDR1 SQVTM, CDR2 ANQGSEA. CDR3 nucleotide sequence: TGCAGCGTTGAACCAGGGACAGGGGGATGGTCTGGCTACACCTTC. Translating gives CSVEPGTGGWSGYTF.

This clone was counted only a few times. This chain connects TRBV11-2 to TRBJ2-5; no reliable D call. V gave up 1 base and J gave up 4 bases, with 16 bases separating them. The CDR3 runs 16 residues. Germline V CDR1 and CDR2: SGHAT, FQNNGV. The DNA for the CDR3 is TGTGCCAGCAGCTTAGGTCGAGGACCTTTAGGAGAGACCCAGTACTTC. This sequence encodes CASSLGRGPLGETQYF.

This clone was recorded a few times. The chain is built from TRBV6-6 and TRBJ1-5; TRBD1 agrees at 10 bases. Germline CDR1 MNHNY, CDR2 SVGAGI (reference sequence). The CDR3 runs to 16 residues. V gave up 7 bases and J gave up 0 bases; unmatched junction bases: 6. The CDR3 nucleotides are TGTGCCAGCAAGACAGGGGGCCGTTATAGCAATCAGCCCCAGCATTTT. Encoded protein: CASKTGGRYSNQPQHF.

This sequence joins TRBV5-1 and TRBJ2-7; D ambiguous. Trimming took off 2 bases at V and 0 bases at J, with 9 bases between the two ends. Germline loops: CDR1 SGHRS, CDR2 YFSETQ. The CDR3 is 14 amino acids. The CDR3 sequence: CASSFAPSSYEQYF. In DNA, the CDR3 is TGCGCCAGCAGCTTTGCGCCCAGCTCCTACGAGCAGTACTTC.

The chain couples TRBV27 to TRBJ2-2; D is unresolved. The CDR3 is 13 residues long. V shed 5 bases and J shed 0 bases, with 4 bases lying between them. The germline V gene has CDR1 MNHEY and CDR2 SMNVEV (reference sequence). CDR3 sequence reads: CASSRTNTGELFF. The CDR3 DNA is TGTGCCAGCAGTCGAACGAACACCGGGGAGCTGTTTTTT.

The sample holds one count of this clone. One end of the junction varies from germline; a read error may be responsible. The CDR3 region is CASSPREAYEQYF. For the CDR3, the DNA is TGTGCCAGCAGTCCGCGGGAGGCCTACGAGCAGTACTTC. This chain joins TRBV10-3 and TRBJ2-7, with 8 bases aligning to TRBD2. The germline V gene has CDR1 ENHRY and CDR2 SYGVKD. The CDR3 extends over 13 amino acids.

This clone has only one observation. Other nucleotide sequences in the sample specify the same CDR3. The chain recombines TRBV29-1 with TRBJ1-2; 9 bases match TRBD1. Per the germline V gene, CDR1 is SQVTM and CDR2 is ANQGSEA. V trimming: 5 bases; J trimming: 3 bases; junction bases outside the gene matches: 1. The CDR3 covers 12 residues. CDR3 sequence: CSVRTGDYGYTF. The DNA of the CDR3 is TGCAGCGTTCGGACAGGGGACTATGGCTACACCTTC.

This clone was recorded only once. The chain links TRBV7-2 to TRBJ2-5; D gene ambiguous. CDR1 is SGHTA and CDR2 is FQGNSA in the germline V gene. The CDR3 runs 13 residues. With 5 bases removed from V and 1 base from J, the gap between germline ends came to 8 bases. The CDR3 DNA follows: TGTGCCAGCAGCCCATCGAGCCAAGAGACCCAGTACTTC. Its protein is CASSPSSQETQYF.

V is TRBV30 and J is TRBJ1-5; D unclear. CDR1 is GTSNPN, CDR2 SVGIG, per germline (reference sequence). Trimming stripped 0 bases from V and 0 bases from J, with 6 bases between. This CDR3 is built from 14 residues. The CDR3 here is CAWSVYSSNQPQHF. The CDR3 DNA sequence: TGTGCCTGGAGTGTATATTCTAGCAATCAGCCCCAGCATTTT.

This clone has more than one count but fewer than ten. This chain joins TRBV27 and TRBJ1-6, with D perhaps matching TRBD1 (6 bases). This CDR3 is 15 amino acids long. Germline V gene data show CDR1 as MNHEY and CDR2 as SMNVEV (reference sequence). V shed 4 bases and J shed 7 bases, with 14 bases lying between them. The CDR3 reads CASSSIRGWNSPLHF. CDR3 coding DNA: TGTGCCAGCAGTTCGATCAGGGGCTGGAATTCACCCCTCCACTTT.